This paragraph covers one TCR beta chain sequence. Germline V gene data show CDR1 as SGHNT and CDR2 as YYREEE (reference sequence). Trimming cost V 4 bases and J 3 bases, with 11 bases left between them. The length of the CDR3 is 13 residues. This table comes from immunoSEQ multiplex PCR, and its TCRdb copy is limited to in-frame clones, with some not included. This table has 55,000 to 80,000 clones, 81% appearing once. The sample is drawn from a study of blood T cell repertoires in COVID-19. The clonotype was recovered from a woman aged 70-85 years with acute or convalescent COVID-19. The sample taken for sequencing was peripheral blood. The chain has TRBV5-4 and TRBJ2-7; TRBD1 is a possible D gene (5 bases). The chain's CDR3 is CASSPGHVYEQYF. The CDR3, as DNA: TGTGCCAGCAGCCCTGGACATGTCTACGAGCAGTACTTC.